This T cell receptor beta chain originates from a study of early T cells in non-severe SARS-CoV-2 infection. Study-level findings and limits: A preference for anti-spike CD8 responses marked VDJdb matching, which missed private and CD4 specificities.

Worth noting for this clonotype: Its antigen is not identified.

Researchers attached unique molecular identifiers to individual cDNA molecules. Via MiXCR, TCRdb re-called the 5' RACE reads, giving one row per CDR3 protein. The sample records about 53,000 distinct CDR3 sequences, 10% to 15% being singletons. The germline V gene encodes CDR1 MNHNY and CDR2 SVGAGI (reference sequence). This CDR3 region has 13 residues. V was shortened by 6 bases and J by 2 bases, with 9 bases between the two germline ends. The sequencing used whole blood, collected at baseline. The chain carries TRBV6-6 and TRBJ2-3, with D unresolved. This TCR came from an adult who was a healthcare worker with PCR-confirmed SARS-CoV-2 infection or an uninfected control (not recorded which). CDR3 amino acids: CASSRIVTDTQYF. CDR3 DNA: TGTGCCAGCAGCCGGATAGTCACAGATACGCAGTATTTT.